The entry below describes one TCR beta chain. Participants' reported clinical history set cohort assignment. Two consecutive negative NP/OP PCR tests, clearance, or resolved symptoms defined Cohort 3 recovery. These data belong to a study of blood T cell repertoires in COVID-19. Study summary: PBMCs, B-cell-depleted T cells, or T cells were the source of the cDNA or gDNA that made up the material.

The data were produced by immunoSEQ multiplex PCR, yet TCRdb's version contains in-frame clones alone and is incomplete. The table has about 400,000 clones, about 90% seen once. The receptor comes from a woman aged 25 to 45 who had recovered from COVID-19. Specimen: PBMCs or T cells enriched from blood (not recorded which).

CDR3 residues: CAWSNRDTNNSPLHF. The DNA of the CDR3 is TGTGCCTGGAGTAACCGGGACACCAATAATTCACCCCTCCACTTT. The gene calls are TRBV30 and TRBJ1-6; a weak D match, TRBD1 (6 bases). Germline V gene data show CDR1 as GTSNPN and CDR2 as SVGIG (reference sequence). The CDR3 spans 15 residues. The V end lost 2 bases, the J end lost 5 bases, and 13 bases lay between the germline ends.